This T cell receptor beta chain was recovered during a study of blood T cell repertoires in COVID-19. Study-level information: Spain, Italy and the United States supplied samples that represented acute and convalescent COVID-19. Sources were T cells, B-cell-depleted T cells, or PBMCs; the material itself was cDNA or gDNA.

Original handling: Amplified reference gene primers provided the basis for estimating nucleated cell counts. The data were produced by immunoSEQ multiplex PCR, yet TCRdb's version contains in-frame clones alone and is incomplete. V and J calls plus clone size are reproduced from that table; the DNA served to infer D and trimming. This table holds roughly 200,000 clones, 80% to 90% found once. The CDR3 runs to 15 residues. The V segment lost 0 bases and the J segment 2 bases; nucleotides outside the gene matches: 4. CDR1 SGHRS and CDR2 YFSETQ come from the germline V gene. The sequenced sample consisted of peripheral blood. This TCR derives from a human donor with active or convalescent COVID-19. The donor label of this sample is uncertain. The gene calls are TRBV5-1 and TRBJ2-5; 7 bases are shared with TRBD2. The CDR3 region has the DNA TGCGCCAGCAGCTTGGATAGCGGGCCTCAAGAGACCCAGTACTTC. It codes for CASSLDSGPQETQYF.